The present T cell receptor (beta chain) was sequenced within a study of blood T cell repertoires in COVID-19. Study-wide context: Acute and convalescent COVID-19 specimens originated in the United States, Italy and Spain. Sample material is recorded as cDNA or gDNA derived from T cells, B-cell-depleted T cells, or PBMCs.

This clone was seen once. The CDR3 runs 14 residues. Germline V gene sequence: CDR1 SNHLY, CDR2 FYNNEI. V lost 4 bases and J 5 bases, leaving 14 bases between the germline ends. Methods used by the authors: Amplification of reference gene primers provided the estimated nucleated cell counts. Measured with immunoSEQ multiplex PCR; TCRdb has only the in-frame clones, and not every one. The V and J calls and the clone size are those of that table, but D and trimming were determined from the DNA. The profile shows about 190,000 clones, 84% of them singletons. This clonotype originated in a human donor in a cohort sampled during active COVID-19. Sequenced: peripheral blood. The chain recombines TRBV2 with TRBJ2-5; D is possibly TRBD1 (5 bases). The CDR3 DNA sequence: TGTGCCAGCAGTGTCCAGGGCGTCCGGGAGACCCAGTACTTC. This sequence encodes CASSVQGVRETQYF.